This T cell receptor beta chain was recovered during a study of PD-1 blockade in classical Hodgkin lymphoma. Patients all relapsed after autologous stem cell transplantation, and there was variation in brentuximab vedotin exposure. The data were produced by immunoSEQ multiplex PCR, yet TCRdb's version contains in-frame clones alone and is incomplete. The sample lists tens of thousands of clones, approximately 89% occurring once. The CDR3 has 14 residues. V was pared by 6 bases and J by 4 bases, with 15 bases between. Germline assignment: CDR1 WSHSY and CDR2 SAAADI. About this clone: What it recognizes is unknown.

Study-wide results and caveats: TCR diversity at baseline was reported to be reduced in newly diagnosed patients relative to healthy donors.

The chain has TRBV10-2 and TRBJ1-2, with D possibly being TRBD1 (6 bases). The source was peripheral blood mononuclear cells (PBMCs), collected before the second cycle of nivolumab. This sequence was found in a human donor with classical Hodgkin lymphoma. CDR3 loop: CASRGTGSRYGYTF. CDR3 DNA sequence: TGCGCCAGCAGGGGAACAGGGTCTCGCTATGGCTACACCTTC.